Described below is a single TCR beta chain sequence and its context. Its specificity is unknown. This record belongs to a study of CXCR3-negative and CXCR3-positive naive CD8 T cells. The authors made the TRB cDNA libraries by 5' RACE using UMI labels. One entry per CDR3 protein, without DNA, is what TCRdb gives after re-calling the 5' RACE reads. The sample is made up of roughly 71,000 distinct CDR3 sequences, and the top ten hold approximately 1.5% of it. This CDR3 is built from 12 residues. Study results and caveats: Against CXCR3-negative naive cells, CXCR3-positive naive cells showed more hydrophobic TRB CDR3s. Naive cells used TRBV-TRBJ genes in much the same way whether CXCR3-negative or CXCR3-positive; memory cells did not. The study found CXCR3 expression partially decreased after cryopreservation and ran most assays on fresh PBMCs.

This sequence was found in a human donor in good health. Some clones in this sample may be carry-over from other donors' samples. The chain uses TRBV12-3 or TRBV12-4 and TRBJ1-1; TCRdb names TRBD1, which stays unverified in the absence of DNA. Sequenced input: naive CXCR3- CD8+ T cells from blood. As for subset: CD45RO-CCR7+CD27+CD95- naive CD8+ T cells lacking CXCR3 (TNR3-). This chain's CDR3 is CASSRRVTEAFF.